This note documents a single TCR beta chain sequence. Reverse transcription of roughly 0.45 to 1 ug RNA was carried out with random hexamers. Multiplex PCR with immunoSEQ amplified the TCR beta CDR3 across 54 Vbeta and 13 Jbeta. Via MiXCR, TCRdb re-called the immunoSEQ multiplex PCR reads, giving one row per CDR3 protein. The data contain about 47,000 distinct CDR3 sequences, more than 85% of them singletons. This CDR3 is 15 amino acids long. V dropped 3 bases and J dropped 8 bases, with 20 bases sitting between them. Germline values: CDR1 SQVTM, CDR2 ANQGSEA. The sample is drawn from a study of CD8 T cells in Susac syndrome. From blood CD8+ and CD4+ T cells, TCR beta sequences were generated.

The TCR originated in a human donor in good health. This chain joins TRBV29-1 and TRBJ2-1; possible D gene TRBD2, 6 bases. The sequenced sample was CD8+ T cells from PBMCs. This CDR3 is CSVELRDGGIYEQFF. The CDR3 region has the DNA TGCAGCGTTGAGCTCCGGGATGGAGGGATCTATGAGCAGTTCTTC.